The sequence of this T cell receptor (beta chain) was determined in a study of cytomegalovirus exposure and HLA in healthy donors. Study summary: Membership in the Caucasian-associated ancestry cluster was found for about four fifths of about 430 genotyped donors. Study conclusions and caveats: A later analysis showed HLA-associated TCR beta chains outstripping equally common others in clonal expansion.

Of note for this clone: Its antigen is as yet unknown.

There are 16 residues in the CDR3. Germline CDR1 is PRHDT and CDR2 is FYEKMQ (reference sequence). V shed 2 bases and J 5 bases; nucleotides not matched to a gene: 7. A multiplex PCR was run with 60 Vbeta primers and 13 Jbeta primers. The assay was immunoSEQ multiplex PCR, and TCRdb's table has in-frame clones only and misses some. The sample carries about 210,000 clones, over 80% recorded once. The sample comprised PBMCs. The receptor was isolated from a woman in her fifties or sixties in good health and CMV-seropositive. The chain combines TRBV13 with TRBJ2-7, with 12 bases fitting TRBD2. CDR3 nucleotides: TGTGCCAGCAGCTTATGGACTAGCGGGGCGTCTGACGAGCAGTACTTC. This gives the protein CASSLWTSGASDEQYF.